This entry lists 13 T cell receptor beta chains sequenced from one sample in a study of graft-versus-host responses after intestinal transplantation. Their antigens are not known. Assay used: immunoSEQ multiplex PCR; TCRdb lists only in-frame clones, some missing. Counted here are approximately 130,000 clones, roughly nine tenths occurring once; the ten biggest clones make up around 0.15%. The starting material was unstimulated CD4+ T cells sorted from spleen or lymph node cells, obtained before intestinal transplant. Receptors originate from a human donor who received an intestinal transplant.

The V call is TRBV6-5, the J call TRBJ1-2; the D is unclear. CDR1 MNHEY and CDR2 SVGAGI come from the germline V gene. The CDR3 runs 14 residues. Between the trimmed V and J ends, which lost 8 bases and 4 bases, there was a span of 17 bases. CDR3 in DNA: TGTGCCAGCGCGATGGGTAGGGCGGTCTATGGCTACACCTTC. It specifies CASAMGRAVYGYTF.

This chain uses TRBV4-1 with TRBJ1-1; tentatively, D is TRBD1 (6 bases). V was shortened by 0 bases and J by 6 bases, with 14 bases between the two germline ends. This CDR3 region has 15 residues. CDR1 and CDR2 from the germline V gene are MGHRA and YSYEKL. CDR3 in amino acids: CASSQEEGKGAEAFF. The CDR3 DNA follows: TGCGCCAGCAGCCAAGAAGAGGGAAAGGGGGCTGAAGCTTTCTTT.

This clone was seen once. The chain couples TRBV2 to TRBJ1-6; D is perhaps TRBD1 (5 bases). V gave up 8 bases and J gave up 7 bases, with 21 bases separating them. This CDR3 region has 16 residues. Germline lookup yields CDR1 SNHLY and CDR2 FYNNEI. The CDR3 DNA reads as TGTGCCAGCTGCCGAGATACAGGTAGTCGAAATTCACCCCTCCACTTT. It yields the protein CASCRDTGSRNSPLHF.

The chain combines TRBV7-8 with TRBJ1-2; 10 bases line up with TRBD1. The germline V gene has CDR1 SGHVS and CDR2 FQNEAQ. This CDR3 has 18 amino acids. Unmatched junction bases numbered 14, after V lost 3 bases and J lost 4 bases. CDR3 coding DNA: TGTGCCAGCAGCTTCGCTGCCGGGACAGGGGAAAATTCCTATGGCTACACCTTC. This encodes CASSFAAGTGENSYGYTF.

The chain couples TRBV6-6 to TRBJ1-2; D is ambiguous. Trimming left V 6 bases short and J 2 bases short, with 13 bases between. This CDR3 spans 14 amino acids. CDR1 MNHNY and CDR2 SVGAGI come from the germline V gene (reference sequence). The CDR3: CASRSSRTNYGYTF. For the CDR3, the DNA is TGTGCCAGCAGGTCTAGCCGCACAAACTATGGCTACACCTTC.

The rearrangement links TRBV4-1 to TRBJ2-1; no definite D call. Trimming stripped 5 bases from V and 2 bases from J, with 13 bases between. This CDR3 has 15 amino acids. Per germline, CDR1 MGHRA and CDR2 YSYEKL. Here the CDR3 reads CASSLQPNTYNEQFF. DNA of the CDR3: TGCGCCAGCAGCTTACAGCCCAATACCTACAATGAGCAGTTCTTC.

CDR3 protein: CASSVEVGGGKNIQYF. The DNA for the CDR3 is TGTGCCAGCAGCGTAGAAGTTGGAGGGGGAAAAAACATTCAGTACTTC. The gene calls are TRBV9 and TRBJ2-4, with D possibly being TRBD1 or TRBD2 (6 bases each). V lost 0 bases to trimming and J lost 4 bases, with 14 bases between them. This CDR3 spans 16 amino acids. Per germline, CDR1 SGDLS and CDR2 YYNGEE.

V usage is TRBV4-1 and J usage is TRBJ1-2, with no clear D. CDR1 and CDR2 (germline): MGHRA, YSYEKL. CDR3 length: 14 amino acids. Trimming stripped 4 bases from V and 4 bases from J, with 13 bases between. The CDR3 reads CASSLSTSGYGYTF. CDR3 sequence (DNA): TGCGCCAGCAGCCTTTCGACGTCAGGCTATGGCTACACCTTC.

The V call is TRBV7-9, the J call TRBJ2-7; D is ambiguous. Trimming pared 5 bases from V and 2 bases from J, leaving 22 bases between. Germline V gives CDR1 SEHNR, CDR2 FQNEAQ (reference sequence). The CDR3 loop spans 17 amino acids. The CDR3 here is CASSVTPSAGTPYEQYF. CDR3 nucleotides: TGTGCCAGCAGCGTTACACCCTCGGCAGGTACACCCTACGAGCAGTACTTC.

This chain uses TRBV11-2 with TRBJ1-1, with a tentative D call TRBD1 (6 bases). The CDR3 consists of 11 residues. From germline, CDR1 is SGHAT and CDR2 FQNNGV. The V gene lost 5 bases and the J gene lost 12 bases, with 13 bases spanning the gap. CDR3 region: CASSQGHRSFF. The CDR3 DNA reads TGTGCCAGCAGCCAGGGACACCGTTCTTTCTTT.

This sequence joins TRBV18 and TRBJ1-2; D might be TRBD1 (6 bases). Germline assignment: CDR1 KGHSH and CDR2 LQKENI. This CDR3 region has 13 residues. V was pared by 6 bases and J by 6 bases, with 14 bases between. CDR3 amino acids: CASSPTGPNGYTF. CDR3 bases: TGTGCCAGCTCGCCGACAGGACCTAATGGCTACACCTTC.

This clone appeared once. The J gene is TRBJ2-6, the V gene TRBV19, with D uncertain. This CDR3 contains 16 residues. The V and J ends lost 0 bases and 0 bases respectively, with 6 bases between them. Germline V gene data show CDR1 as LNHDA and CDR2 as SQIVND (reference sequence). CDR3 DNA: TGTGCCAGTAGTATAGAACGGAGCTCTGGGGCCAACGTCCTGACTTTC. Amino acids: CASSIERSSGANVLTF.

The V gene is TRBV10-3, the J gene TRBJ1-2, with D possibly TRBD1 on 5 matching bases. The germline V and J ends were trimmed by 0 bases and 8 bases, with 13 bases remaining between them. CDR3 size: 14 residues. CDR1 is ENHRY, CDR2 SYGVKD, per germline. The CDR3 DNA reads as TGTGCCATCAGTGAGTCTCCCAGGGAGGTGGGCTACACCTTC. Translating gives CAISESPREVGYTF.